The next 3 T cell receptor beta chains were all read from a single sample in a study of cytomegalovirus exposure and HLA in healthy donors. Vbeta (60) and Jbeta (13) primers were used in the PCR. The assay was immunoSEQ multiplex PCR, and TCRdb's table has in-frame clones only and misses some. The data show under 200,000 clones, more than 70% seen once. Specimen: PBMCs. These receptors came from a man in his thirties or forties in good health and CMV-seronegative.

The V gene is TRBV7-2, the J gene TRBJ2-1, with D tentatively TRBD1 (5 bases). V was pared by 2 bases and J by 5 bases, with 7 bases between. Germline V gene sequence: CDR1 SGHTA, CDR2 FQGNSA. CDR3 length equals 13 residues. This CDR3 is CASSLRTNNEQFF. In nucleotides, the CDR3 is TGTGCCAGCAGCTTAAGGACAAACAATGAGCAGTTCTTC.

The genes are TRBV6-5 and TRBJ2-7, with 10 positions matching TRBD1. This CDR3 is 14 amino acids long. Germline CDR1 is MNHEY and CDR2 is SVGAGI. V lost 6 bases, J lost 3 bases, and 5 bases stayed unmatched. The CDR3 loop reads CASSPGQGGYEQYF. The CDR3 region has the DNA TGTGCCAGCAGCCCAGGACAGGGGGGCTACGAGCAGTACTTC.

V is TRBV2 and J is TRBJ2-3, with 11 positions matching TRBD2. The germline CDR1 and CDR2 sequences are SNHLY and FYNNEI. The CDR3 extends over 16 amino acids. The junction had 10 bases not matched to a gene; V was cut back by 8 bases and J by 3 bases. The CDR3 DNA reads as TGTGCCAGCCTTGCCCTGGCTAGCGGGGGGACAGATACGCAGTATTTT. Its protein product is CASLALASGGTDTQYF.